This TCR beta chain appears in the sequencing data of a study of blood T cells in healthy people across ages. Study outcomes and limitations: Naive and antigen-experienced cells were not separated, limiting conclusive comparison.

In regard to this clonotype: What it binds is not known.

The CDR3 totals 17 residues. Germline lookup yields CDR1 MNHNS and CDR2 SASEGT. Trimming took 7 bases from V and 4 from J; bases not matched to a gene: 12. With a J-beta primer mix and a sample-barcoded 5' primer, a second PCR ran roughly 6 to 12 cycles. TCRdb passed the 5' RACE reads through MiXCR, listing each CDR3 protein once. Of roughly 2 million distinct CDR3 sequences listed, 49% were seen once; the top ten hold less than 2.5%. This sequence joins TRBV6-1 and TRBJ2-1; 11 nucleotides align to TRBD2. The specimen was blood. The receptor's source is a woman in her thirties or forties in good health. CDR3 sequence reads: CASTPRLAGGIYNEQFF. The DNA for the CDR3 is TGTGCCAGCACCCCGAGATTAGCGGGGGGGATTTACAATGAGCAGTTCTTC.